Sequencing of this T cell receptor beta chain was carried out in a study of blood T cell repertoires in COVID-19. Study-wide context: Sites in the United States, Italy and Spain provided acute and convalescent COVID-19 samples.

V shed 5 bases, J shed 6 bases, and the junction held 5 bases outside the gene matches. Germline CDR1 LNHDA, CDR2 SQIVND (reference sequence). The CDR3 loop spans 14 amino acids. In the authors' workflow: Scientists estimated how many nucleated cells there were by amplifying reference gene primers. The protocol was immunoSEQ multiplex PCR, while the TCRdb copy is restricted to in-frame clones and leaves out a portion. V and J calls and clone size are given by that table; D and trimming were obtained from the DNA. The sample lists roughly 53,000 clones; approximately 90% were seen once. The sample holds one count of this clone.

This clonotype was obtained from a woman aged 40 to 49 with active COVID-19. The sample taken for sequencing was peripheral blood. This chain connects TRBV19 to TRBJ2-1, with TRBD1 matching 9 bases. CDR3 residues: CASSPTGGFNEQFF. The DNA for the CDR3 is TGTGCCAGTAGTCCGACAGGGGGATTCAATGAGCAGTTCTTC.